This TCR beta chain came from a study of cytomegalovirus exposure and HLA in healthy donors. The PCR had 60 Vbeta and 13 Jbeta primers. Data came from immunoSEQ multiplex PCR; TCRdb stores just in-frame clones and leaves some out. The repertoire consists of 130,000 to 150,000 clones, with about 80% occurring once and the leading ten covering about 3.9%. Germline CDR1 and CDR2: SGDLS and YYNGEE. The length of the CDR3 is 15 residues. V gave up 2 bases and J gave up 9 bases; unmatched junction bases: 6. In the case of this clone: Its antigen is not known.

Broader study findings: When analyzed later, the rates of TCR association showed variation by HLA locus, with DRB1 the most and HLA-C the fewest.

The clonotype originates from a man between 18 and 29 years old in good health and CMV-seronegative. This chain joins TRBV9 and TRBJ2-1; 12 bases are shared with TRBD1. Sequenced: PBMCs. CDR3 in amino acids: CASSVSPGQGAEQFF. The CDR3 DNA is TGTGCCAGCAGCGTTAGCCCGGGACAGGGGGCTGAGCAGTTCTTC.